A single sample gave rise to the 30 T cell receptor beta chains below, sequenced in a study of cytomegalovirus exposure and HLA in healthy donors. The PCR contained 60 Vbeta and 13 Jbeta primers. This table comes from immunoSEQ multiplex PCR, and its TCRdb copy is limited to in-frame clones, with some not included. Found here are some 130,000 clones, more than 75% of them singletons; the top ten hold 2.2%. The material sequenced was PBMCs. These receptors were obtained from a young man in good health and CMV-seronegative.

The chain has TRBV5-1 and TRBJ2-3, with TRBD2 as a possible D gene (6 bases). Germline V gene data show CDR1 as SGHRS and CDR2 as YFSETQ. This CDR3 region has 18 residues. Trimming left V 3 bases short and J 2 bases short, with 22 bases between. The CDR3 reads CASSSNLKSGTLTDTQYF. CDR3 nucleotide sequence: TGCGCCAGCAGCTCAAACTTAAAATCCGGGACTCTCACAGATACGCAGTATTTT.

The rearrangement uses TRBV27 and TRBJ1-3; no definite D call. There are 14 residues in the CDR3. Trimming stripped 8 bases from V and 0 bases from J, with 11 bases between. Per the germline V gene, CDR1 is MNHEY and CDR2 is SMNVEV (reference sequence). For the CDR3, the DNA is TGTGCCAGCTCAACCGGGAGCTCTGGAAACACCATATATTTT. This codes for CASSTGSSGNTIYF.

This clone occurred a few times. The chain couples TRBV28 to TRBJ1-5; TRBD1 is a possible D gene (6 bases). Deletions cut 5 bases from V and 7 bases from J, with 21 bases between. The CDR3 spans 16 residues. Germline-derived CDR1 and CDR2 are MDHEN and SYDVKM. This chain's CDR3 is CASSPSVLRGGQPQHF. The DNA for the CDR3 is TGTGCCAGCAGTCCCTCAGTACTCAGGGGTGGGCAGCCCCAGCATTTT.

The CDR3 loop is CASSSHSYEQYF. CDR3 bases: TGTGCCAGCAGTTCTCACTCCTACGAGCAGTACTTC. The gene calls are TRBV28 and TRBJ2-5; D is ambiguous. The better agreement between TRBJ2-7 and the DNA end casts doubt on the J call. Per the germline V gene, CDR1 is MDHEN and CDR2 is SYDVKM. The CDR3 contains 12 residues.

This rearrangement joins TRBV4-2 to TRBJ2-2, with 9 bases identical to TRBD1. Trimming removed 4 bases from V and 0 bases from J; junction bases left unmatched: 0. This CDR3 has 15 amino acids. Germline values: CDR1 LGHNA, CDR2 YNFKEQ. This CDR3 is CASSRQGANTGELFF. The CDR3 DNA follows: TGTGCCAGCAGCCGACAGGGGGCGAACACCGGGGAGCTGTTTTTT.

The chain joins TRBV29-1 to TRBJ1-2; the D is unclear. This CDR3 is built from 10 residues. CDR1 is SQVTM, CDR2 ANQGSEA, per germline. V was pared by 7 bases and J by 7 bases, with 10 bases between. The CDR3 here is CSGLGPGYTF. The CDR3 DNA reads TGCAGCGGCTTGGGCCCTGGCTACACCTTC.

The chain joins TRBV30 to TRBJ2-3, with TRBD1 matching 8 bases. V was clipped by 0 bases and J by 3 bases; unmatched bases: 5. CDR3 size: 15 residues. The germline V gene encodes CDR1 GTSNPN and CDR2 SVGIG (reference sequence). The CDR3 is CAWSVGQGFTDTQYF. CDR3 bases: TGTGCCTGGAGTGTAGGACAGGGATTTACAGATACGCAGTATTTT.

This chain uses TRBV7-8 with TRBJ2-5; unclear D gene. Looked up from germline, CDR1 is SGHVS and CDR2 is FQNEAQ. V gave up 5 bases and J gave up 1 base, with 11 bases separating them. The CDR3 contains 14 residues. This chain's CDR3 is CASSPRRSQETQYF. CDR3 nucleotides: TGTGCCAGCAGCCCTCGACGGAGCCAAGAGACCCAGTACTTC. The whole variable domain, filled in from reference TRBV7-8 and TRBJ2-5, reads GAGVSQSPRYKVAKRGQDVALRCDPISGHVSLFWYQQALGQGPEFLTYFQNEAQLDKSGLPSDRFFAERPEGSVSTLKIQRTQQEDSAVYLCASSPRRSQETQYFGPGTRLLVL.

This clone showed up just a few times. The V and J genes are TRBV7-6 and TRBJ1-4, with a possible D match to TRBD1 (5 bases). The CDR3 consists of 14 residues. Trimming removed 5 bases at V and 5 bases at J, with 12 bases between. Germline CDR1 SGHVS, CDR2 FNYEAQ. CDR3 loop: CASSLRPGNEKLFF. In nucleotides, the CDR3 is TGTGCCAGCAGCCTCCGCCCAGGGAATGAAAAACTGTTTTTT.

For the CDR3, the DNA is TGTGCCAGCAGCCTTAGCGGGGCGAACACCGGGGAGCTGTTTTTT. Its translation is CASSLSGANTGELFF. The chain joins TRBV9 to TRBJ2-2; TRBD2 matches 8 bases. Germline V gene lookup returns CDR1 SGDLS and CDR2 YYNGEE. The CDR3 totals 15 residues. The ends lost 4 bases at V and 0 bases at J; junction bases unmatched: 2.

J is TRBJ1-6 and V is TRBV5-8; 9 nucleotides match TRBD1. This CDR3 is built from 15 residues. The germline gives CDR1 SGHTS, CDR2 YDEGEE. The ends lost 4 bases at V and 10 bases at J; junction bases unmatched: 9. Written as DNA, the CDR3 is TGTGCCAGCAGCCGAGAGGGACAGGGAAACTCACCCCTCCACTTT. Its translation is CASSREGQGNSPLHF.

The chain employs TRBV27 and TRBJ1-5; D not resolved. CDR3 size: 13 residues. V gave up 5 bases and J gave up 4 bases, with 9 bases separating them. Germline CDR1 MNHEY, CDR2 SMNVEV (reference sequence). Written as DNA, the CDR3 is TGTGCCAGCAGTCCGACGGGTAATCAGCCCCAGCATTTT. Translated, it gives CASSPTGNQPQHF.

In this sample, this clone turned up a few times. The chain is built from TRBV5-5 and TRBJ2-3; 8 nucleotides align to TRBD2. The trim removed 2 bases at V and 0 bases at J, leaving 8 bases unmatched. The V gene's germline CDR1 is SGHKS and CDR2 YYEKEE (reference sequence). CDR3 length equals 17 residues. CDR3 nucleotides: TGTGCCAGCAGCTTTGGGTCGGGGGGGTCTAGCACAGATACGCAGTATTTT. Amino acid sequence: CASSFGSGGSSTDTQYF.

V is TRBV18 and J is TRBJ2-7; 11 bases align to TRBD2. There are 16 residues in the CDR3. The junction had 5 bases not matched to a gene; V was cut back by 3 bases and J by 1 base. Germline-derived CDR1 and CDR2 are KGHSH and LQKENI. The CDR3 is CASSPRTSGLSYEQYF. CDR3 nucleotides: TGTGCCAGCTCACCCCGGACTAGCGGGCTATCCTACGAGCAGTACTTC.

V gene TRBV4-2 combines with J gene TRBJ2-5; D might be TRBD2 (6 bases). V was pared by 0 bases and J by 5 bases, with 10 bases between. Germline V gene data show CDR1 as LGHNA and CDR2 as YNFKEQ. The CDR3 consists of 14 residues. CDR3 in amino acids: CASSQDPGRETQYF. The CDR3 nucleotides read TGTGCCAGCAGCCAAGATCCGGGGAGGGAGACCCAGTACTTC.

The genes are TRBV28 and TRBJ2-7, with D perhaps matching TRBD1 (6 bases). The V gene lost 6 bases and the J gene lost 3 bases, with 18 bases spanning the gap. The length of the CDR3 is 15 residues. Germline CDR1 MDHEN, CDR2 SYDVKM. CDR3 nucleotides: TGTGCCAGCAGCCCCCCTCCCAGGGGACGCTACGAGCAGTACTTC. Translating it yields CASSPPPRGRYEQYF.

This clone was seen a handful of times. The V call is TRBV19, the J call TRBJ1-2, with 12 bases identical to TRBD1. The J segment lost 6 bases and the V segment lost 11 bases, leaving 7 bases of the junction unmatched. The CDR3 covers 13 residues. CDR1 is LNHDA, CDR2 SQIVND, per germline (reference sequence). This CDR3 is CACSGQGANGYTF. As DNA, the CDR3 is TGTGCCTGTTCGGGACAGGGGGCGAATGGCTACACCTTC.

The chain links TRBV28 to TRBJ1-4; 10 nucleotides agree with TRBD1. The junction had 7 bases not matched to a gene; V was cut back by 8 bases and J by 7 bases. The CDR3 contains 14 residues. CDR1 and CDR2 from the germline V gene are MDHEN and SYDVKM. CDR3 DNA: TGTGCCAGCTCGACGACAGGGGGCTCTGAAAAACTGTTTTTT. Translating gives CASSTTGGSEKLFF.

The CDR3 spells CASSSQGSGANVLTF. CDR3 sequence (DNA): TGTGCCAGCAGTTCCCAGGGCTCTGGGGCCAACGTCCTGACTTTC. The chain carries TRBV6-5 and TRBJ2-6; D might be TRBD1 (5 bases). This CDR3 has 15 amino acids. V gave up 4 bases and J gave up 0 bases, with 7 bases separating them. Per the germline V gene, CDR1 is MNHEY and CDR2 is SVGAGI.

The CDR3 protein is CASSPRDSRRWDRGFIGYTF. CDR3 coding DNA: TGTGCCAGCAGCCCTAGGGATTCCCGGAGATGGGACAGGGGGTTTATTGGCTACACCTTC. V gene TRBV9 combines with J gene TRBJ1-2; 11 bases are shared with TRBD1. CDR1 is SGDLS and CDR2 is YYNGEE in the germline V gene. The CDR3 contains 20 residues. V shed 4 bases and J 7 bases; nucleotides not matched to a gene: 24. Combining the CDR3 with reference TRBV9 and TRBJ1-2 gives the whole variable domain DSGVTQTPKHLITATGQRVTLRCSPRSGDLSVYWYQQSLDQGLQFLIQYYNGEERAKGNILERFSAQQFPDLHSELNLSSLELGDSALYFCASSPRDSRRWDRGFIGYTFGSGTRLTVV.

The chain combines TRBV6-5 with TRBJ1-5; D is perhaps TRBD1 (5 bases). Germline CDR1 reads MNHEY; CDR2 reads SVGAGI. CDR3 length: 14 amino acids. V gave up 2 bases and J gave up 9 bases, with 14 bases separating them. CDR3 nucleotide sequence: TGTGCCAGCAGTTACGGGCAGGGTGGTTGGCCCCAGCATTTT. Translation: CASSYGQGGWPQHF.

This clone is a singleton in its sample. The chain carries TRBV27 and TRBJ2-3; D is ambiguous. Germline V gene data show CDR1 as MNHEY and CDR2 as SMNVEV (reference sequence). Trimming left V 6 bases short and J 1 base short, with 14 bases between. This CDR3 spans 15 amino acids. The CDR3 sequence is CASRPDFLRTDTQYF. CDR3 nucleotide sequence: TGTGCCAGCAGGCCCGACTTCCTGCGCACAGATACGCAGTATTTT.

The chain recombines TRBV5-4 with TRBJ1-1, with D unclear. Germline CDR1 and CDR2: SGHNT and YYREEE (reference sequence). Trimming cost V 1 base and J 9 bases, with 10 bases left between them. CDR3 length: 12 amino acids. In DNA form, the CDR3 reads TGTGCCAGCAGCTTGTCTGGAGCTAAAGCTTTCTTT. Translated, it gives CASSLSGAKAFF. Together with reference TRBV5-4 and TRBJ1-1, the CDR3 gives the full variable domain: ETGVTQSPTHLIKTRGQQVTLRCSSQSGHNTVSWYQQALGQGPQFIFQYYREEENGRGNFPPRFSGLQFPNYSSELNVNALELDDSALYLCASSLSGAKAFFGQGTRLTVV.

This chain uses TRBV28 with TRBJ2-7; D might be TRBD2 (6 bases). CDR3 length: 13 amino acids. Trimming removed 6 bases at V and 5 bases at J, with 14 bases between. Germline CDR1 MDHEN, CDR2 SYDVKM. This CDR3 reads CASRGGDVNEQYF. The CDR3 nucleotides are TGTGCCAGCAGAGGAGGGGATGTCAACGAGCAGTACTTC.

The table lists this clone with a count of one. The rearrangement joins TRBV11-3 to TRBJ2-7; possibly TRBD2 for D (6 bases). With 3 bases removed from V and 3 bases from J, the gap between germline ends came to 12 bases. The CDR3 length is 14 residues. Germline loops: CDR1 SGHNT, CDR2 YENEEA. CDR3: CASSFCREYYEQYF. CDR3 DNA: TGTGCCAGCAGCTTCTGTCGGGAGTACTACGAGCAGTACTTC.

This rearrangement joins TRBV29-1 to TRBJ2-3; D remains unclear. This CDR3 is 14 amino acids long. Looked up from germline, CDR1 is SQVTM and CDR2 is ANQGSEA. Trimming stripped 4 bases from V and 3 bases from J, with 14 bases between. The CDR3 nucleotides read TGCAGCGTTGTGCTAGTAGTCGGGACAGATACGCAGTATTTT. This sequence encodes CSVVLVVGTDTQYF.

In its sample, this clone was seen a few times. The V gene is TRBV19, the J gene TRBJ1-2, with 10 bases matching TRBD1. Germline CDR1 is LNHDA and CDR2 is SQIVND (reference sequence). With V trimmed by 7 bases and J by 2 bases, 7 bases remained unmatched. This CDR3 contains 15 residues. CDR3 sequence reads: CASTLSGQGNYGYTF. The CDR3 coding sequence is TGTGCCAGTACCCTATCGGGACAGGGGAACTATGGCTACACCTTC.

V is TRBV9 and J is TRBJ2-3, with D possibly TRBD1 on 6 matching bases. Germline V gene sequence: CDR1 SGDLS, CDR2 YYNGEE. CDR3 length equals 14 residues. V lost 3 bases and J 0 bases, leaving 8 bases between the germline ends. The CDR3 loop is CASSGDTSTDTQYF. The CDR3 DNA sequence: TGTGCCAGCAGCGGGGACACCAGCACAGATACGCAGTATTTT.

The gene calls are TRBV14 and TRBJ1-4; TRBD1 matches 8 bases. The length of the CDR3 is 15 residues. Germline assignment: CDR1 SGHDN and CDR2 FVKESK. J lost 10 bases, V lost 0 bases, and 7 bases had no gene match. The DNA of the CDR3 is TGTGCCAGCAGCCAAGAAATCCAGGGGGCCGGAAAACTGTTTTTT. It yields the protein CASSQEIQGAGKLFF. The whole variable domain, remainder taken from reference TRBV14 and TRBJ1-4, is EAGVTQFPSHSVIEKGQTVTLRCDPISGHDNLYWYRRVMGKEIKFLLHFVKESKQDESGMPNNRFLAERTGGTYSTLKVQPAELEDSGVYFCASSQEIQGAGKLFFGSGTQLSVL.

The chain carries TRBV7-6 and TRBJ1-3; no clear D gene. CDR3 length: 13 amino acids. V was trimmed by 9 bases and J by 1 base, leaving 10 bases between them. Germline V gene lookup returns CDR1 SGHVS and CDR2 FNYEAQ. The CDR3 sequence: CASYPGSGNTIYF. The CDR3 DNA reads TGTGCCAGTTACCCCGGTTCTGGAAACACCATATATTTT. Drawing the rest from reference TRBV7-6 and TRBJ1-3, the complete variable domain is GAGVSQSPRYKVTKRGQDVALRCDPISGHVSLYWYRQALGQGPEFLTYFNYEAQQDKSGLPNDRFSAERPEGSISTLTIQRTEQRDSAMYRCASYPGSGNTIYFGEGSWLTVV.